This paragraph reports one T cell receptor beta chain. This sample also contains other DNA sequences that code for the same CDR3. Authors' data handling: For the immunoSEQ data, sequences were junction-only without quality scores, so filtering differed. Here immunoSEQ multiplex PCR was the method, and the copy in TCRdb shows in-frame clones only, minus some. That table furnishes V, J and clone size, whereas the DNA furnished D and trimming. The table records fewer than 850,000 clones, approximately 75% of them present only once. This entry comes from a study of shared clonotypes between healthy human individuals. Germline V gene lookup returns CDR1 SGHTA and CDR2 FQGTGA. The CDR3 sequence is 14 residues long. Trimming removed 3 bases at V and 2 bases at J, with 7 bases between.

The source of this sequence is a woman aged 25 to 39 in good health. This rearrangement joins TRBV7-3 to TRBJ2-2; possibly TRBD1 or TRBD2 for D (5 bases each). Sample: memory CD4+ T cells sorted from blood. Regarding subset: CD45RA-negative fraction. The CDR3 nucleotides are TGTGCCAGCAGCTTCGGGACCAACACCGGGGAGCTGTTTTTT. Its translation is CASSFGTNTGELFF.